This T cell receptor (beta chain) comes out of a study of metastatic and nonmetastatic thyroid tumors. TCRdb re-analyzed the PCR reads using MiXCR. The table shows about 37,000 clones, with approximately 30% occurring only once. In germline, CDR1 is MNHEY, CDR2 SVGAGI. This CDR3 contains 14 residues. The V gene end was trimmed by 2 bases and the J gene end by 4 bases; junction bases not matched to a gene: 4. No treatment of any kind had been given to any patient before thyroid surgery. There are a few counts of this clone. The sample consisted of blood. This clonotype was obtained from a male donor with papillary thyroid cancer or a benign thyroid nodule (not recorded which). Some clones in this sample may be carry-over from other donors' samples. The chain employs TRBV6-5 and TRBJ1-1; 7 positions agree with TRBD1. CDR3 coding DNA: TGTGCCAGCAGTTACAGAACAGGGGTCACTGAAGCTTTCTTT. Translating it yields CASSYRTGVTEAFF.